This paragraph covers one T cell receptor (beta chain) sequence. Clones were read by immunoSEQ multiplex PCR, and TCRdb kept only the in-frame ones, dropping some. The table has some 260,000 clones, around 89% seen once. The data derive from a study of blood T cell repertoires in COVID-19. The junction had 16 bases not matched to a gene; V was cut back by 1 base and J by 7 bases. The CDR3 is 18 amino acids. CDR1 SNHLY and CDR2 FYNNEI come from the germline V gene. Sequences were obtained from PBMCs or T cells enriched from blood (not recorded which). The source of this sequence is a man aged 35-49 years who had recovered from COVID-19. The chain links TRBV2 to TRBJ1-5, with 7 nucleotides matching TRBD1. The CDR3 reads CASSEEGGHRGIYQPQHF. The CDR3 nucleotides are TGTGCCAGCAGTGAAGAAGGAGGGCACAGGGGTATTTACCAGCCCCAGCATTTT.